This T cell receptor (beta chain) was sequenced for a study of T cell responses to AZD1222 COVID-19 vaccine. Study-wide context: Researchers grouped second doses given at about 4 or about 12 weeks into one pool.

Trimming removed 0 bases from V and 3 bases from J, with 15 bases in between. Looked up from germline, CDR1 is ENHRY and CDR2 is SYGVKD. The CDR3 has 17 amino acids. TCRdb keeps only in-frame clones here, not all; method: immunoSEQ multiplex PCR. The sample lists approximately 74,000 clones; roughly 90% were seen once. The sequencing here drew on peripheral blood, taken on day 0 of AZD1222 vaccination. The source is an adult in good health. The rearrangement uses TRBV10-3 and TRBJ1-5; perhaps TRBD1 as D (6 bases). The CDR3 region has the DNA TGTGCCATCAGTGAGTCGGGTCAGGGGTCAAACAATCAGCCCCAGCATTTT. Amino acid sequence: CAISESGQGSNNQPQHF.